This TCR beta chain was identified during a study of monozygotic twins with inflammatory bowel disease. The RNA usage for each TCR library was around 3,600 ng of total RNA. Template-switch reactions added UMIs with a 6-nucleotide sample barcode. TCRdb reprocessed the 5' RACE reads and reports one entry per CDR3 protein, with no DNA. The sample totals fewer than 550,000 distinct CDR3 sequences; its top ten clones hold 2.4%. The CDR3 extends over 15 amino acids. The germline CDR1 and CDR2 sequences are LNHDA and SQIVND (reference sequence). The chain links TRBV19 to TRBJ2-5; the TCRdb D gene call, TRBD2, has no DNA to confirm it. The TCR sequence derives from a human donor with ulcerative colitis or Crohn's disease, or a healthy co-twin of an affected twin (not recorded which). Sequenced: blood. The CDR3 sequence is CASSIGTSGVETQYF.